The source of this TCR beta chain is a study of T cell responses to AZD1222 COVID-19 vaccine. Only in-frame clones appear in the TCRdb table, and some are missing; sequencing was by immunoSEQ multiplex PCR. The profile covers 150,000 to 200,000 clones, with over 80% appearing a single time and 2.5% to 3% taken by the ten largest. This CDR3 contains 14 residues. Trimming removed 3 bases from V and 5 bases from J, with 14 bases in between. Looked up from germline, CDR1 is SGHRS and CDR2 is YFSETQ. This sequence originates from an adult in good health. V usage is TRBV5-1 and J usage is TRBJ1-1, with D tentatively TRBD1 (6 bases). This sample comprised peripheral blood, obtained on day 0 of MenACWY control vaccination. In nucleotides, the CDR3 is TGCGCCAGCAGCTCTAGACAGGAGGTGACTGAAGCTTTCTTT. Translating gives CASSSRQEVTEAFF.